This entry features one T cell receptor (beta chain) sequence. The entry originates in a study of blood T cells in healthy people across ages. The ends were cut back, 4 bases at V and 5 bases at J, with 19 bases in the middle. Germline assignment: CDR1 SGHRS and CDR2 YFSETQ. The CDR3 runs 15 residues. Then a second PCR, running roughly 7 to 11 cycles, was carried out with a sample-barcoded 5' primer and a J-beta primer mix. The template-switch adaptor was a 5' adaptor with 12 random nucleotides. It tagged each cDNA molecule. TCRdb analysed the 5' RACE reads with MiXCR anew, one entry per CDR3 protein. The sample holds roughly 1,700,000 distinct CDR3 sequences; roughly 27% are singletons and the top ten take about 7.7%.

Specimen: blood. The chain has TRBV5-1 and TRBJ2-7; D possibly corresponds to TRBD1 (7 bases). The TCR sequence derives from a woman in her twenties or thirties in good health. The CDR3 reads CASSPAGLRGDEQYF. As DNA, the CDR3 is TGCGCCAGCAGCCCGGCGGGCCTCAGGGGGGACGAGCAGTACTTC. The entire variable domain, with the rest obtained from reference TRBV5-1 and TRBJ2-7, is as follows: KAGVTQTPRYLIKTRGQQVTLSCSPISGHRSVSWYQQTPGQGLQFLFEYFSETQRNKGNFPGRFSGRQFSNSRSEMNVSTLELGDSALYLCASSPAGLRGDEQYFGPGTRLTVT.